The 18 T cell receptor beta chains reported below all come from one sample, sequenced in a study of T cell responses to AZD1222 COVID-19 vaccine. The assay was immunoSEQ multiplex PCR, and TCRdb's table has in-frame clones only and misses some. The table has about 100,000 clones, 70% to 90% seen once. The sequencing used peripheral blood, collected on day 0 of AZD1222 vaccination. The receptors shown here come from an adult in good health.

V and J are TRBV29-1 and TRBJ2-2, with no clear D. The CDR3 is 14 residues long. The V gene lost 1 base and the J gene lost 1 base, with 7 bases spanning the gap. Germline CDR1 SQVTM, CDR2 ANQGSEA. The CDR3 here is CSVEGPMNTGELFF. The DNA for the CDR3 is TGCAGCGTTGAAGGTCCGATGAACACCGGGGAGCTGTTTTTT.

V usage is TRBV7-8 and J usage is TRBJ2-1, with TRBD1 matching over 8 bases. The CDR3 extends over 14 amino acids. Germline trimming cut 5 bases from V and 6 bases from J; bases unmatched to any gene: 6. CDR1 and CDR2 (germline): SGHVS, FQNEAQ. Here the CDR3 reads CASSPRTGSNEQFF. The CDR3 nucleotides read TGTGCCAGCAGCCCTAGGACAGGGAGCAATGAGCAGTTCTTC.

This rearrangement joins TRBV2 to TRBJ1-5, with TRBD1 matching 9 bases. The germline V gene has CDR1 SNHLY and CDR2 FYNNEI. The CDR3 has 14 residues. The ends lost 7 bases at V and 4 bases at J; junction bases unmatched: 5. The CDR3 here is CASTPTGGNQPQHF. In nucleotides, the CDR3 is TGTGCCAGCACGCCGACAGGGGGAAATCAGCCCCAGCATTTT.

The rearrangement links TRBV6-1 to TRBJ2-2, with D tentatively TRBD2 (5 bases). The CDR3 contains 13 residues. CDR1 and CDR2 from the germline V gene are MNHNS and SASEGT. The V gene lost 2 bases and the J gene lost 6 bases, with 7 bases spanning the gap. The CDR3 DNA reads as TGTGCCAGCAGTGAAATGAGGGCCGGGGAGCTGTTTTTT. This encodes CASSEMRAGELFF.

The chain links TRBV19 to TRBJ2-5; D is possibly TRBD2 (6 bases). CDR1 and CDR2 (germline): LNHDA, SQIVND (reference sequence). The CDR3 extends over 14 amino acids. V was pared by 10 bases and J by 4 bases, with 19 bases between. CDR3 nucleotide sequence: TGTGCCAATCGGGTTACTAGAGCGGGAGAGACCCAGTACTTC. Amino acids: CANRVTRAGETQYF.

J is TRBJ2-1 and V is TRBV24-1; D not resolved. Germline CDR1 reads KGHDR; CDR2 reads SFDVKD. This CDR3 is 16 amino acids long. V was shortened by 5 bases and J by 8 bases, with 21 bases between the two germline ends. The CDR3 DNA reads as TGTGCCACCAGTGCCCCGAATCGCGGAAACATACATGAGCAGTTCTTC. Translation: CATSAPNRGNIHEQFF.

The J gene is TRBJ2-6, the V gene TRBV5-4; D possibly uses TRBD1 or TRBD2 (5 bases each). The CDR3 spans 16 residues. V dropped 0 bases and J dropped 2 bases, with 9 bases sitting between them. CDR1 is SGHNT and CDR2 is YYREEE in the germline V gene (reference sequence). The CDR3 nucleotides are TGTGCCAGCAGCTTGGTACAGGAGGCTGGGGCCAACGTCCTGACTTTC. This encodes CASSLVQEAGANVLTF.

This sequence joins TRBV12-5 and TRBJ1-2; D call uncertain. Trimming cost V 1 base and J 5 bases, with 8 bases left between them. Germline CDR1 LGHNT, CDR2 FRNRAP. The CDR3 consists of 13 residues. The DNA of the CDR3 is TGTGCTAGTGGTTTGGGAGGGAAATATGGCTACACCTTC. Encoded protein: CASGLGGKYGYTF.

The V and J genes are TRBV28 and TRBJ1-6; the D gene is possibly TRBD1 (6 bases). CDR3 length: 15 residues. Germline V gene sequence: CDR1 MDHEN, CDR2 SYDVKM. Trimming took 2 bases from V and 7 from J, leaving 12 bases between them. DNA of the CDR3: TGTGCCAGCAGTTTAGGACAGATCTTAAATTCACCCCTCCACTTT. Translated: CASSLGQILNSPLHF.

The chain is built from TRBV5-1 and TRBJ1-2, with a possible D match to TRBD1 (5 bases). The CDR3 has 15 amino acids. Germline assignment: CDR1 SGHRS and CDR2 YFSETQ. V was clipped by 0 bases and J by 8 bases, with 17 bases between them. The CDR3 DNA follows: TGCGCCAGCAGCTTGGAATCAAGTAGGGACGGCGGCTACACCTTC. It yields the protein CASSLESSRDGGYTF.

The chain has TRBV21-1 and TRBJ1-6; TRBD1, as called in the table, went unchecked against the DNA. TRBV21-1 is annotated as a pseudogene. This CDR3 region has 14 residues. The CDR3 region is CASSTAGDHSPLHF. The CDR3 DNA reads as TGTGCCAGCAGCACGGCAGGGGATCATTCACCCCTCCACTTT.

The CDR3 DNA reads TGTGCCAGCAGCTGGGGGGCGGGACAGGGACCCTACGAGCAGTACTTC. Its translation is CASSWGAGQGPYEQYF. The rearrangement links TRBV7-9 to TRBJ2-7; TRBD1 matches 9 bases. CDR1 and CDR2 from the germline V gene are SEHNR and FQNEAQ (reference sequence). V dropped 4 bases and J dropped 2; count of bases not matched to a gene: 9. This CDR3 region has 16 residues.

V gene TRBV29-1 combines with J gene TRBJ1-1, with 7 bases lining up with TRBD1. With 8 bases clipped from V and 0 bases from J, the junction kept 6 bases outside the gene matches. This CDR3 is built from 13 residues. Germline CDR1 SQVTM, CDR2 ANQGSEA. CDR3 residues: CSCVGQLNTEAFF. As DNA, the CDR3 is TGCAGCTGTGTGGGACAGTTGAACACTGAAGCTTTCTTT.

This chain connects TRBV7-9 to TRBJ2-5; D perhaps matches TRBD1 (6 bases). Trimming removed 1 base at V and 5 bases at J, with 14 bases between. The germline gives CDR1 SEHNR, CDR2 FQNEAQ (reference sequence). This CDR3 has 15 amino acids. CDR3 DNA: TGTGCCAGCAGCTTAGGTGGTGGGGGCCCTGAGACCCAGTACTTC. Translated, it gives CASSLGGGGPETQYF.

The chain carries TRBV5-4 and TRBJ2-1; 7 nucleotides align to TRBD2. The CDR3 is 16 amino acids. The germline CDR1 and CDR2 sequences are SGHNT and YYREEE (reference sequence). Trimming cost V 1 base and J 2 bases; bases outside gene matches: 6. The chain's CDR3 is CASSLRSGTAYNEQFF. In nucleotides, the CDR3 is TGTGCCAGCAGCTTGCGGAGCGGGACGGCCTACAATGAGCAGTTCTTC.

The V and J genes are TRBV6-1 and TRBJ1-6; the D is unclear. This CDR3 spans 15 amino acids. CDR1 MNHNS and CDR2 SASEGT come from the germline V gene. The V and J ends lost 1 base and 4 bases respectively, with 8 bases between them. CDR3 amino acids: CASSEVSVYNSPLHF. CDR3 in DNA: TGTGCCAGCAGTGAAGTATCAGTTTATAATTCACCCCTCCACTTT.

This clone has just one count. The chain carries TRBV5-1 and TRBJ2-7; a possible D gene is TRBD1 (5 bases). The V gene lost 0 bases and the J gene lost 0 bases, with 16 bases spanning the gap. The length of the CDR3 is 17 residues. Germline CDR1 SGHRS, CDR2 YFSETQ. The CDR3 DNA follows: TGCGCCAGCAGCTTGGCCTTTCCTTCAGGGCCCTCCTACGAGCAGTACTTC. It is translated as CASSLAFPSGPSYEQYF.

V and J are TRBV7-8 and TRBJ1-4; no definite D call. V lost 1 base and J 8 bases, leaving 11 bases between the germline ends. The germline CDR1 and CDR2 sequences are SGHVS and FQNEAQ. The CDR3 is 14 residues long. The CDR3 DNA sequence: TGTGCCAGCAGCTTAGTAGGGAGCGGGGAAAAACTGTTTTTT. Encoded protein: CASSLVGSGEKLFF. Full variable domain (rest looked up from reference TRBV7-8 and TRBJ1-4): GAGVSQSPRYKVAKRGQDVALRCDPISGHVSLFWYQQALGQGPEFLTYFQNEAQLDKSGLPSDRFFAERPEGSVSTLKIQRTQQEDSAVYLCASSLVGSGEKLFFGSGTQLSVL.